A single sample gave rise to the 22 T cell receptor beta chains below, sequenced in a study of cytomegalovirus exposure and HLA in healthy donors (dated by TCRdb to about 2017). To prepare the library, the immunoSEQ multiplex PCR assay was applied. For the multiplex PCR, a mixture combining 60 forward primers for TCR Vbeta segments and 13 reverse primers for TCR Jbeta segments was used. TCRdb re-hosts the immuneACCESS table, in-frame sequences only. Its copies lack some clones; in the studies checked, an unresolved V gene accounts for under half of them, and the cause for the rest is not known. Counted in this sample were roughly 150,000 clones; 70% to 90% of them appeared once. Of the sample, about 2.4% is held by the ten largest clones. Sequencing was done on a sample of PBMCs. These receptors came from a male donor in good health and CMV-seronegative.

This chain connects TRBV7-6 to TRBJ2-1; 8 bases map to TRBD1. V lost 8 bases to trimming and J lost 9 bases; unmatched junction nucleotides: 12. The germline V gene has CDR1 SGHVS and CDR2 FNYEAQ. The CDR3 has 14 residues. In nucleotides, the CDR3 is TGTGCCAGCTGCTCGGGACAGGCCTCTTCTGAGCAGTTCTTC. Translation: CASCSGQASSEQFF.

This clone was picked up a small number of times. The limits of the CDR3 on the DNA are not certain, so only TCRdb's listed CDR3 is given. The V call is TRBV5-4, the J call TRBJ2-7; the table calls TRBD2, which could not be checked here. The CDR3 has 14 amino acids, counting both end residues. Germline V gene sequence: CDR1 SGHNT, CDR2 YYREEE (reference sequence). The CDR3 loop reads CASSLVVGGGTASF.

In the case of this clone: One end of the junction fails to match germline, which may point to a read error. This chain connects TRBV11-3 to TRBJ2-7, with 9 positions matching TRBD1. Germline V lookup: CDR1 SGHNT, CDR2 YENEEA. This CDR3 has 14 residues. CDR3 protein: CASSPGQGTYKQYF. The CDR3 DNA is TGTGCCAGCAGCCCCGGACAGGGGACCTACAAGCAGTACTTC.

This sequence joins TRBV10-2 and TRBJ2-7; D remains unclear. CDR1 and CDR2 from the germline V gene are WSHSY and SAAADI. V was pared by 10 bases and J by 1 base, with 8 bases between. The CDR3 sequence is 11 residues long. The CDR3 DNA follows: TGCGCCACCTCGAGGTCCTACGAGCAGTACTTC. Translated, it gives CATSRSYEQYF.

The chain employs TRBV15 and TRBJ2-3, with D possibly TRBD1 on 6 matching bases. This CDR3 region has 16 residues. Germline V gene data show CDR1 as LNHNV and CDR2 as YYDKDF (reference sequence). Trimming removed 0 bases from V and 5 bases from J, with 15 bases in between. The DNA of the CDR3 is TGTGCCACCAGCAGAGAAAACAGGGAAGGTAAAGATACGCAGTATTTT. As protein: CATSRENREGKDTQYF. The variable domain in full, with the rest retrieved from reference TRBV15 and TRBJ2-3, is DAMVIQNPRYQVTQFGKPVTLSCSQTLNHNVMYWYQQKSSQAPKLLFHYYDKDFNNEADTPDNFQSRRPNTSFCFLDIRSPGLGDTAMYLCATSRENREGKDTQYFGPGTRLTVL.

Only one count was recorded for this clone. The rearrangement links TRBV30 to TRBJ2-5, with D tentatively TRBD1 (5 bases). This CDR3 has 12 residues. Germline V lookup: CDR1 GTSNPN, CDR2 SVGIG (reference sequence). V was cut by 4 bases and J by 2 bases, with 8 bases left in between. DNA for the CDR3: TGTGCCTGGAATACAGGTCAAGAGACCCAGTACTTC. Protein sequence: CAWNTGQETQYF.

This chain connects TRBV19 to TRBJ2-5, with 11 positions matching TRBD1. V dropped 3 bases and J dropped 5; count of bases not matched to a gene: 8. This CDR3 has 16 residues. The germline V gene has CDR1 LNHDA and CDR2 SQIVND (reference sequence). CDR3 residues: CASSITGTGGQETQYF. The CDR3 bases are TGTGCCAGTAGTATTACCGGGACAGGGGGTCAGGAGACCCAGTACTTC.

The chain links TRBV18 to TRBJ2-7; D might be TRBD2 (7 bases). Germline V gene lookup returns CDR1 KGHSH and CDR2 LQKENI. The V gene lost 3 bases and the J gene lost 3 bases, with 18 bases spanning the gap. This CDR3 has 16 amino acids. The CDR3 coding sequence is TGTGCCAGCTCACCGAGCCGGGGGGACACAGACTACGAGCAGTACTTC. This encodes CASSPSRGDTDYEQYF.

The genes are TRBV7-9 and TRBJ2-2; no reliable D call. This CDR3 is 11 amino acids long. Per the germline V gene, CDR1 is SEHNR and CDR2 is FQNEAQ (reference sequence). The germline V and J ends were trimmed by 5 bases and 6 bases, with 4 bases remaining between them. The CDR3, as DNA: TGTGCCAGCAGCGAGGCCGGGGAGCTGTTTTTT. Translating gives CASSEAGELFF.

The chain couples TRBV28 to TRBJ2-7; 9 bases match TRBD1. Germline-derived CDR1 and CDR2 are MDHEN and SYDVKM. The CDR3 consists of 15 residues. V shed 7 bases, J shed 3 bases, and the junction held 10 bases outside the gene matches. CDR3 residues: CASKNRDRVLYEQYF. In DNA, the CDR3 is TGTGCCAGCAAAAACCGGGACAGGGTTCTCTACGAGCAGTACTTC.

The V and J genes are TRBV19 and TRBJ1-1, with a weak D call TRBD1 (5 bases). Looked up from germline, CDR1 is LNHDA and CDR2 is SQIVND (reference sequence). V was shortened by 5 bases and J by 7 bases, with 17 bases between the two germline ends. CDR3 length: 14 amino acids. In DNA form, the CDR3 reads TGTGCCAGTAGTCCCAGGGAAGGGGAAAATGAAGCTTTCTTT. It yields the protein CASSPREGENEAFF.

The genes are TRBV13 and TRBJ1-4; no definite D call. The CDR3 has 16 amino acids. V was cut by 5 bases and J by 5 bases, with 18 bases left in between. CDR1 is PRHDT and CDR2 is FYEKMQ in the germline V gene (reference sequence). CDR3: CASSRKPPMTNEKLFF. CDR3 DNA sequence: TGTGCCAGCAGCCGCAAACCACCGATGACAAATGAAAAACTGTTTTTT. The variable domain in full, completed from reference TRBV13 and TRBJ1-4, reads AAGVIQSPRHLIKEKRETATLKCYPIPRHDTVYWYQQGPGQDPQFLISFYEKMQSDKGSIPDRFSAQQFSDYHSELNMSSLELGDSALYFCASSRKPPMTNEKLFFGSGTQLSVL.

This clone was observed a few times. The chain is built from TRBV4-2 and TRBJ1-5; D may be TRBD1 (5 bases). There are 13 residues in the CDR3. V lost 0 bases and J 9 bases, leaving 9 bases between the germline ends. Germline loops: CDR1 LGHNA, CDR2 YNFKEQ. The CDR3 sequence: CASSQDRAPPQHF. DNA of the CDR3: TGTGCCAGCAGCCAAGACAGGGCCCCGCCCCAGCATTTT.

The gene calls are TRBV28 and TRBJ2-6; 7 bases agree with TRBD2. CDR1 MDHEN and CDR2 SYDVKM come from the germline V gene. The trim removed 11 bases at V and 0 bases at J, leaving 10 bases unmatched. CDR3 length: 16 residues. CDR3 loop: CAVRGGGASGANVLTF. As DNA, the CDR3 is TGTGCCGTTCGGGGCGGGGGTGCCTCTGGGGCCAACGTCCTGACTTTC.

V and J are TRBV7-6 and TRBJ2-1; 9 bases are a match to TRBD2. The CDR3 has 16 amino acids. Per the germline V gene, CDR1 is SGHVS and CDR2 is FNYEAQ. V gave up 2 bases and J gave up 9 bases; unmatched junction bases: 11. The CDR3 sequence is CASSLTVLAGVFEQFF. The CDR3 DNA is TGTGCCAGCAGCTTAACGGTGTTAGCGGGGGTTTTTGAGCAGTTCTTC.

The V gene is TRBV7-2, the J gene TRBJ2-1; TRBD1 agrees at 7 bases. The ends lost 5 bases at V and 2 bases at J; junction bases unmatched: 9. Germline CDR1 reads SGHTA; CDR2 reads FQGNSA. CDR3 length: 16 amino acids. DNA for the CDR3: TGTGCCAGCAGCCCCTCACAGGGGAGTACCTACAATGAGCAGTTCTTC. This translates into CASSPSQGSTYNEQFF. The whole variable domain, filled in from reference TRBV7-2 and TRBJ2-1, reads GAGVSQSPSNKVTEKGKDVELRCDPISGHTALYWYRQSLGQGLEFLIYFQGNSAPDKSGLPSDRFSAERTGGSVSTLTIQRTQQEDSAVYLCASSPSQGSTYNEQFFGPGTRLTVL.

The genes are TRBV5-4 and TRBJ1-2; 11 bases are shared with TRBD1. CDR3 size: 15 residues. The V segment lost 4 bases and the J segment 3 bases; nucleotides outside the gene matches: 5. From germline, CDR1 is SGHNT and CDR2 YYREEE (reference sequence). In DNA form, the CDR3 reads TGTGCCAGCAGCCGTAGGACAGGGGGCGACTATGGCTACACCTTC. Residues: CASSRRTGGDYGYTF. Together with reference TRBV5-4 and TRBJ1-2, the CDR3 gives the full variable domain: ETGVTQSPTHLIKTRGQQVTLRCSSQSGHNTVSWYQQALGQGPQFIFQYYREEENGRGNFPPRFSGLQFPNYSSELNVNALELDDSALYLCASSRRTGGDYGYTFGSGTRLTVV.

The J gene is TRBJ1-2, the V gene TRBV13; 10 bases fit TRBD1. Trimming at V came to 7 bases and at J to 12 bases, leaving 20 bases not matched to a gene. This CDR3 is built from 16 residues. Germline V gene sequence: CDR1 PRHDT, CDR2 FYEKMQ (reference sequence). The CDR3: CASKSTTGTGAELNTF. The CDR3 DNA is TGTGCCAGCAAAAGTACGACCGGGACAGGGGCTGAGTTGAACACCTTC.

The rearrangement links TRBV28 to TRBJ2-7, with a weak D call TRBD2 (6 bases). The CDR3 spans 15 residues. Germline loops: CDR1 MDHEN, CDR2 SYDVKM. Trimming took 5 bases from V and 5 from J, leaving 19 bases between them. Here the CDR3 reads CASSGPGLRGDEQYF. CDR3 in DNA: TGTGCCAGCAGTGGGCCGGGACTCCGAGGCGACGAGCAGTACTTC. The full variable domain, rest sourced from reference TRBV28 and TRBJ2-7, is DVKVTQSSRYLVKRTGEKVFLECVQDMDHENMFWYRQDPGLGLRLIYFSYDVKMKEKGDIPEGYSVSREKKERFSLILESASTNQTSMYLCASSGPGLRGDEQYFGPGTRLTVT.

The chain links TRBV4-3 to TRBJ2-5; TRBD2 matches at 15 bases. The germline V gene has CDR1 LGHNA and CDR2 YSLEER. This CDR3 is built from 19 residues. Germline trimming cut 1 base from V and 4 bases from J; bases unmatched to any gene: 10. The CDR3 DNA reads TGCGCCAGCAGCCAAGCCCCTCTTGGACTAGCGGGAGGGGCAGAGACCCAGTACTTC. Translating gives CASSQAPLGLAGGAETQYF.

This clone was picked up one time. The rearrangement links TRBV6-1 to TRBJ2-5; TRBD1 agrees at 7 bases. V lost 6 bases and J lost 4; bases outside the gene matches: 8. The germline gives CDR1 MNHNS, CDR2 SASEGT. This CDR3 comprises 14 residues. CDR3 in amino acids: CASRPRGSGETQYF. In DNA, the CDR3 is TGTGCCAGCAGACCCAGGGGGTCGGGAGAGACCCAGTACTTC.

The chain carries TRBV27 and TRBJ2-3; 9 bases are a match to TRBD2. The CDR3 is made up of 16 amino acids. Germline lookup yields CDR1 MNHEY and CDR2 SMNVEV (reference sequence). Losses at the gene ends were 2 bases for V and 4 bases for J; bases not matched to a gene: 7. CDR3: CASSLMAGGPADTQYF. The CDR3, as DNA: TGTGCCAGCAGTTTAATGGCGGGAGGGCCTGCAGATACGCAGTATTTT.